The clone carrying this TCR beta chain is a singleton in its sample. This record comes from a study of CD8 T cells in Susac syndrome. Sequencing of TCR beta drew on CD8+ and CD4+ T cells from blood. Random-hexamer reverse transcription was applied to roughly 0.45 to 1 ug RNA. MiXCR, applied by TCRdb to the immunoSEQ multiplex PCR reads, yields one record per CDR3 protein. Of over 120,000 distinct CDR3 sequences in the sample, around 93% were seen once. The sequenced sample consisted of CD4+ T cells from PBMCs. The sequence derives from a human donor with Susac syndrome.

CDR3 sequence (DNA): TGTGCCAGCAGTGTCGGTGGCAGGGAGTACGAGCAGTACTTC. Protein product: CASSVGGREYEQYF. This chain joins TRBV2 and TRBJ2-7; perhaps D is TRBD1 or TRBD2 (5 bases each). The CDR3 consists of 14 residues. V lost 4 bases, J lost 4 bases, and 14 bases lay in between. Germline-derived CDR1 and CDR2 are SNHLY and FYNNEI.